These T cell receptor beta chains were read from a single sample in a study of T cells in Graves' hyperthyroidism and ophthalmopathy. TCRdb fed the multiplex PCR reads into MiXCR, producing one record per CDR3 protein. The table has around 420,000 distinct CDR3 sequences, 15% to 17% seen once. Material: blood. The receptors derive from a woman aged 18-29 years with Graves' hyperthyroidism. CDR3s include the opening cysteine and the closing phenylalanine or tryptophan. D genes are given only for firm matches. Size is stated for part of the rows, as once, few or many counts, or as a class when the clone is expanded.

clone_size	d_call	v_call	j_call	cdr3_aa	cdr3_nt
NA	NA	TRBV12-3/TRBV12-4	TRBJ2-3	CASSYSNADTQYF	TGTGCCAGCAGCTATAGTAACGCAGATACGCAGTATTTT
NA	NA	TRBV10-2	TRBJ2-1	CASSEGGLNEQFF	TGCGCCAGCAGTGAGGGGGGCCTGAATGAGCAGTTCTTC
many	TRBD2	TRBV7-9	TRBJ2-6	CASIPKGRAGANVLTF	TGTGCCAGCATCCCAAAGGGGAGGGCTGGGGCCAACGTCCTGACTTTC
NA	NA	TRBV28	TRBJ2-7	CASSPGYDYEQYF	TGTGCCAGCAGTCCCGGTTATGATTACGAGCAGTACTTC
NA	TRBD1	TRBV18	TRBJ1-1	CASSPETGMSEAFF	TGTGCCAGCTCACCGGAGACAGGGATGTCTGAAGCTTTCTTT
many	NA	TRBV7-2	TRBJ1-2	CASSLSEGNYGYTF	TGTGCCAGCAGCTTAAGCGAGGGAAACTATGGCTACACCTTC
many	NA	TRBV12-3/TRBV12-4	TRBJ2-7	CASRSSGRTEQYF	TGTGCCAGCAGGAGTAGCGGTCGAACCGAGCAGTACTTC
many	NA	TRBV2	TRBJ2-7	CAGSVQRNSYEQYF	TGTGCCGGTTCTGTCCAGCGCAACTCCTACGAGCAGTACTTC
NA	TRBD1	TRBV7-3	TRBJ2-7	CASSPRQGNEQYF	TGTGCCAGCAGCCCTCGACAGGGGAACGAGCAGTACTTC
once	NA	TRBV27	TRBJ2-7	CASSLSLPGRSYEQYF	TGTGCCAGCAGTTTATCACTCCCCGGTAGGTCCTACGAGCAGTACTTC
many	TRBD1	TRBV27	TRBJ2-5	CASSEGTGGFETQYF	TGTGCCAGCAGTGAGGGGACAGGGGGATTTGAGACCCAGTACTTC
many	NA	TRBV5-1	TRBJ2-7	CASSFDGNYEQYF	TGCGCCAGCAGCTTCGACGGGAACTACGAGCAGTACTTC
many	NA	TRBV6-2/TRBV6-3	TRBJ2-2	CASLRSAGTGELFF	TGTGCCAGCCTGAGGAGCGCGGGCACCGGGGAGCTGTTTTTT
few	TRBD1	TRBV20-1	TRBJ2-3	CSAPDRERADTQYF	TGCAGTGCCCCCGACAGGGAAAGGGCAGATACGCAGTATTTT
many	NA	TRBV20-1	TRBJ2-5	CSGGTQYF	TGCAGTGGAGGGACCCAGTACTTC
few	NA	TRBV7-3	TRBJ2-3	CASSPEGGLYTQYF	TGTGCCAGCAGCCCCGAAGGGGGATTGTATACGCAGTATTTT
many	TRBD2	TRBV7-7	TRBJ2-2	CASSLNPSGTGELFF	TGTGCTAGCAGCTTAAACCCTAGCGGGACCGGGGAGCTGTTTTTT
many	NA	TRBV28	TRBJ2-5	CASSLGIWTGETQYF	TGTGCCAGCAGTTTGGGCATATGGACTGGAGAGACCCAGTACTTC
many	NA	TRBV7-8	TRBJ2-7	CASSSPMGGYEQYF	TGTGCCAGCAGCTCCCCTATGGGGGGATACGAGCAGTACTTC
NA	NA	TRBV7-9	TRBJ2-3	CASSLGRQGPTDTQYF	TGTGCCAGCAGCCTCGGGAGACAGGGTCCCACAGATACGCAGTATTTT
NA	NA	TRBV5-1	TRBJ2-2	CASSAQKATGELFF	TGCGCCAGCAGCGCACAAAAGGCAACCGGGGAGCTGTTTTTT
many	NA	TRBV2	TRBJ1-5	CASRADYSNQPQHF	TGTGCCAGCAGGGCGGATTATAGCAATCAGCCCCAGCATTTT
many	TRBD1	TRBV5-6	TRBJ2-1	CASSLGPGQGSYNEQFF	TGTGCCAGCAGCTTGGGGCCGGGACAGGGCTCCTACAATGAGCAGTTCTTC
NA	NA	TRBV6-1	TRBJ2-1	CASSPLGNRNNEQFF	TGTGCCAGCAGTCCCCTGGGAAACAGGAACAATGAGCAGTTCTTC
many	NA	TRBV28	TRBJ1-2	CASSLSGINYGYTF	TGTGCCAGCAGTTTATCCGGGATCAACTATGGCTACACCTTC
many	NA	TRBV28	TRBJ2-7	CASNKDSNVRDEQYF	TGTGCCAGCAACAAGGACAGCAACGTCAGGGACGAGCAGTACTTC
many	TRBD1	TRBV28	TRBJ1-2	CASSFYAGQGGYGYTF	TGTGCCAGCAGTTTCTACGCGGGACAGGGAGGCTATGGCTACACCTTC
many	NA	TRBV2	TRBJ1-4	CASRFHVGLSSGKLFF	TGTGCCAGCAGATTCCACGTAGGGCTTTCAAGCGGAAAACTGTTTTTT
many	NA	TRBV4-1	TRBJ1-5	CASSQGAGSGQPQHF	TGCGCCAGCAGCCAAGGGGCAGGAAGCGGTCAGCCCCAGCATTTT
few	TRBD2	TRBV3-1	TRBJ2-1	CASSPHTGTSGAGALFF	TGTGCCAGCAGCCCGCATACCGGGACTAGCGGAGCCGGGGCGTTGTTCTTC
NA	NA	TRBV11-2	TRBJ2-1	CASSPLSGASYNEQFF	TGTGCCAGCAGCCCGCTTAGCGGAGCCTCCTACAATGAGCAGTTCTTC
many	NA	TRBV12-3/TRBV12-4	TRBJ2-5	CASSLGDLGRSRETQYF	TGTGCCAGCAGTTTAGGGGACCTGGGAAGAAGCCGGGAGACCCAGTACTTC
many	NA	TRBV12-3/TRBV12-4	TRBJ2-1	CASSMPGSSSYNEQFF	TGTGCCAGCAGTATGCCCGGGAGTAGCTCCTACAATGAGCAGTTCTTC
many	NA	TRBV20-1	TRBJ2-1	CGSYQSANEQFF	TGCGGTTCTTACCAAAGCGCCAATGAGCAGTTCTTC
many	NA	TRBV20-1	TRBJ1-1	CSASPGPPTHTEAFF	TGCAGTGCTAGTCCGGGCCCGCCGACCCACACTGAAGCTTTCTTT
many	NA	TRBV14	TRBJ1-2	CASSFAQDGGYTF	TGTGCCAGCAGCTTCGCCCAAGACGGGGGCTACACCTTC
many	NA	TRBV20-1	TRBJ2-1	CSASTMVQGQFF	TGCAGTGCTAGTACCATGGTCCAGGGGCAGTTCTTC
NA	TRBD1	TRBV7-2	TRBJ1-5	CASRKAGGDQPQHF	TGTGCCAGCAGAAAGGCAGGGGGAGATCAGCCCCAGCATTTT
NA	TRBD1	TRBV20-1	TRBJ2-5	CSARDPPGGAQTQYF	TGCAGTGCTAGAGATCCCCCAGGGGGCGCACAGACCCAGTACTTC
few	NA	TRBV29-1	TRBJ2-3	CSVETDRNTQYF	TGCAGCGTTGAGACGGACCGCAATACGCAGTATTTT
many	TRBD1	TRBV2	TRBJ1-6	CASSERDRVNSPLHF	TGTGCCAGCAGTGAAAGGGACAGGGTTAATTCACCCCTCCACTTT
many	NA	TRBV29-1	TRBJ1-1	CSVPGTLNTEAFF	TGCAGCGTGCCAGGGACCCTGAACACTGAAGCTTTCTTT
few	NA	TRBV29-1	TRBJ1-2	CSVGGEGATGYGYTF	TGCAGCGTTGGGGGCGAGGGAGCGACAGGTTATGGCTACACCTTC
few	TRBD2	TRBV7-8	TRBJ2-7	CASSETIGTSREQYF	TGTGCCAGCAGCGAAACAATTGGGACTAGCCGCGAGCAGTACTTC